This T cell receptor beta chain emerged from a study of blood T cell repertoires in COVID-19. Study as a whole: Samples of COVID-19 (acute and convalescent) were obtained from the United States, Italy and Spain. In each case, the material was cDNA or gDNA derived from T cells, B-cell-depleted T cells, or PBMCs.

There are 16 residues in the CDR3. Trimming took off 3 bases at V and 11 bases at J, with 22 bases between the two ends. From germline, CDR1 is MGHRA and CDR2 YSYEKL. In the authors' methods: The assay estimated nucleated cells by amplifying reference gene primers. TCRdb's copy holds only in-frame clones and misses some; the assay was immunoSEQ multiplex PCR. That table gives V, J and clone size, and the DNA gave D and trimming. Here the sample spans around 160,000 clones, over 75% being singletons. This rearrangement joins TRBV4-1 to TRBJ1-4; perhaps TRBD1 as D (5 bases). The source is a man aged 55 to 69 with active or convalescent COVID-19. The sample consisted of peripheral blood. The DNA for the CDR3 is TGCGCCAGCAGCCAGAGGGGTGGCGGAGGGGTTGGGAAACTGTTTTTT. Its translation is CASSQRGGGGVGKLFF.